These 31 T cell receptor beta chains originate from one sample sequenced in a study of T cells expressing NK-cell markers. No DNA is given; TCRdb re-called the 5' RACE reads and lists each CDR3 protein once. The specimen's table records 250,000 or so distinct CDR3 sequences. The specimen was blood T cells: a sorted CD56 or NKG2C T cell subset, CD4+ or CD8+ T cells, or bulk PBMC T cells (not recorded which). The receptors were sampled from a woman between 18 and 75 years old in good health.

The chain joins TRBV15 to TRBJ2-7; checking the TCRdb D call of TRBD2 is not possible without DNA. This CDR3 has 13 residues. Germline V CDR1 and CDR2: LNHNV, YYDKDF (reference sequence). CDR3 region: CATSIGLGYEQYF.

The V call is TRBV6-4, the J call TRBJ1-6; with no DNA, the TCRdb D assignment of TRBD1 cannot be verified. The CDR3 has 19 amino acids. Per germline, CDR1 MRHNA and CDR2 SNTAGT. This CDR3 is CASSRAWTGGVGLNSPLHF.

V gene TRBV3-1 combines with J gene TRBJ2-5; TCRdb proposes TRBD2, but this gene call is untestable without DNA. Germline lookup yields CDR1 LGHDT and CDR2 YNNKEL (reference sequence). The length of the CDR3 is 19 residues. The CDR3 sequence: CASSQDSARKAGLQETQYF.

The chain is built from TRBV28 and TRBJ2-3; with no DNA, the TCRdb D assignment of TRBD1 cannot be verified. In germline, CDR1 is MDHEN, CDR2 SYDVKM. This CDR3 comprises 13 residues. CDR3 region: CASRPPRGDTQYF.

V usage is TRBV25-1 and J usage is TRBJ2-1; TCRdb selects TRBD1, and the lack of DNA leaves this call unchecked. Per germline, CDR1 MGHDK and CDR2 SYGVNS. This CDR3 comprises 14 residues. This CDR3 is CASSESDRGPEQFF.

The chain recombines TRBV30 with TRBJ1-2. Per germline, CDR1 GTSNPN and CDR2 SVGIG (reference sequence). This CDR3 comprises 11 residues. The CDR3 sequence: CAWSWENGYTF. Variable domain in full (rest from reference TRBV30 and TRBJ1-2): SQTIHQWPATLVQPVGSPLSLECTVEGTSNPNLYWYRQAAGRGLQLLFYSVGIGQISSEVPQNLSASRPQDRQFILSSKKLLLSDSGFYLCAWSWENGYTFGSGTRLTVV.

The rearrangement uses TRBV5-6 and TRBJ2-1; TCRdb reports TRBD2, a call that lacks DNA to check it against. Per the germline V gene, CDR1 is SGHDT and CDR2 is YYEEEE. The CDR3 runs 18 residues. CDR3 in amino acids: CASSSGLAGDPPYNEQFF.

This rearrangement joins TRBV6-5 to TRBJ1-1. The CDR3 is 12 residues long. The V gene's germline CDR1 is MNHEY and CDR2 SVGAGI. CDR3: CASSYRGSEAFF.

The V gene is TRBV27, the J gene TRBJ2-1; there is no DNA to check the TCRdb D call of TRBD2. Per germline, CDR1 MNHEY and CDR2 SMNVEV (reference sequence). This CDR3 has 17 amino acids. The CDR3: CASRRLAGATGYNEQFF.

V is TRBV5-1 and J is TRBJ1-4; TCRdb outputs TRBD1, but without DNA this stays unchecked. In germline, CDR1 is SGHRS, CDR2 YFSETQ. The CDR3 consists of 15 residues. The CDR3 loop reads CASSVQGAIREKLFF.

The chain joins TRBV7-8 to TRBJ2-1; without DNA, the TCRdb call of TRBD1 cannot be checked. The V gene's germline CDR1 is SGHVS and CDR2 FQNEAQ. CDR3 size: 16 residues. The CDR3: CASRPGGGPRINEQFF.

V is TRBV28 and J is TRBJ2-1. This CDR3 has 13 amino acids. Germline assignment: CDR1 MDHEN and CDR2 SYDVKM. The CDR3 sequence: CASKRPSYNEQFF.

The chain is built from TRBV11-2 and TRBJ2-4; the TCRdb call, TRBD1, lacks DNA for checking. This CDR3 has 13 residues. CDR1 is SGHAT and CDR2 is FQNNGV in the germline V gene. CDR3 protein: CASSRDRDPMEYF.

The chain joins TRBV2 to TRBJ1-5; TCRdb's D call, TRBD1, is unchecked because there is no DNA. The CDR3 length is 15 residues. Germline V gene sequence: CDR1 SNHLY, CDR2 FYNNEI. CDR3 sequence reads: CASSEGQNSNQPQHF.

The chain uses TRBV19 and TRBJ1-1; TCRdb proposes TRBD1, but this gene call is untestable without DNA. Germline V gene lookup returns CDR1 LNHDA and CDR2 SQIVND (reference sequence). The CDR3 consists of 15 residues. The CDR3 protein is CASSATNTGGTEAFF.

CDR3 sequence: CARWTGDGYTF. The chain is built from TRBV12-3 or TRBV12-4 and TRBJ1-2; absent DNA, TCRdb's TRBD1 call cannot be checked. The CDR3 sequence is 11 residues long.

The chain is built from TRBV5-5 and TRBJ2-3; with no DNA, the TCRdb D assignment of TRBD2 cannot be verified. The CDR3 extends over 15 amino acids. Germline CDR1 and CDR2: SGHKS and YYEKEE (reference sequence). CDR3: CASSLVGASGRTQYF.

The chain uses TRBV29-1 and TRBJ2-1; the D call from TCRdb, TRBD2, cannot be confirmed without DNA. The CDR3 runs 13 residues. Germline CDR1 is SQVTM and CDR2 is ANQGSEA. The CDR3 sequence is CSETSGEGNEQFF.

The CDR3 reads CASSFTGGKTYNEQFF. The chain is built from TRBV11-2 and TRBJ2-1; as DNA is missing, the TRBD1 call by TCRdb cannot be tested. Germline-derived CDR1 and CDR2 are SGHAT and FQNNGV. The CDR3 loop spans 16 amino acids.

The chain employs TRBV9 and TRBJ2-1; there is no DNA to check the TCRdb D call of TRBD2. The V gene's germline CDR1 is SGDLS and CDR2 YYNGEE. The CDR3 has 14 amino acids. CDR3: CASSVVPAGGEQFF.

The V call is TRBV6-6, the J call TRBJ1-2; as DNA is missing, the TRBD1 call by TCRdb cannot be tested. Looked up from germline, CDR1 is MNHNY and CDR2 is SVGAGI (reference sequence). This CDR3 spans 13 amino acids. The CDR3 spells CASIPGWGYGYTF.

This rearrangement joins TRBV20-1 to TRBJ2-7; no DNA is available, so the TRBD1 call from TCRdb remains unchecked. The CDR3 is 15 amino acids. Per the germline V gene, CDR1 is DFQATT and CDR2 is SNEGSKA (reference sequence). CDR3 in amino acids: CSARASGPGSYEQYF.

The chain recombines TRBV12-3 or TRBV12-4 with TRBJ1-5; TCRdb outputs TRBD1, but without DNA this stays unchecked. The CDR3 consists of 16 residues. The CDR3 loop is CASSSGTGGRNQPQHF.

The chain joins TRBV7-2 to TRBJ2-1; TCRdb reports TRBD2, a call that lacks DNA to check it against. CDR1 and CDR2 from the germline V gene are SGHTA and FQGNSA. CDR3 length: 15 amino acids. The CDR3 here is CASSSTSGTVNEQFF. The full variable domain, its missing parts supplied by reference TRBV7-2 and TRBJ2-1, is GAGVSQSPSNKVTEKGKDVELRCDPISGHTALYWYRQSLGQGLEFLIYFQGNSAPDKSGLPSDRFSAERTGGSVSTLTIQRTQQEDSAVYLCASSSTSGTVNEQFFGPGTRLTVL.

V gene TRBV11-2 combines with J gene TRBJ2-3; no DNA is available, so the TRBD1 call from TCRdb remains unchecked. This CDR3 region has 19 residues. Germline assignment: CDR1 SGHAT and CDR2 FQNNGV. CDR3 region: CASSSSDRVLRGGTDTQYF.

This chain's CDR3 is CASSLRDSAYNEQFF. The chain links TRBV6-1 to TRBJ2-1; TCRdb returns TRBD2, unconfirmable since there is no DNA. The CDR3 is 15 residues long. The germline V gene has CDR1 MNHNS and CDR2 SASEGT.

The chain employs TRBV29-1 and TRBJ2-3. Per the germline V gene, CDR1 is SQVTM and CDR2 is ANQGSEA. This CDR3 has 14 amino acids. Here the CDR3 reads CSVESRLQTDTQYF.

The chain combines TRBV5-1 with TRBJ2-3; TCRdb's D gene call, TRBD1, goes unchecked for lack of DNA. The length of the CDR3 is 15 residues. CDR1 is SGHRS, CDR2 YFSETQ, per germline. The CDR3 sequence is CASSRDTLSTDTQYF.

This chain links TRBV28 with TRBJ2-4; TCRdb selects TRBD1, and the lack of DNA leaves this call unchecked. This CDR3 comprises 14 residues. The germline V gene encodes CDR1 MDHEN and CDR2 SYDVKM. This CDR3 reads CASSTGMTKNIQYF.

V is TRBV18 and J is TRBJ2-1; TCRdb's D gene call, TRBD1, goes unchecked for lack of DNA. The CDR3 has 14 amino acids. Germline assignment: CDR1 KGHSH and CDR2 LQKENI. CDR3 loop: CASSPGTAYNEQFF.

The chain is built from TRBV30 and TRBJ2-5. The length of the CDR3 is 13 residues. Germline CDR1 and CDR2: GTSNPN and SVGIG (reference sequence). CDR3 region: CAWSPRVGETQYF.